What follows are 27 T cell receptor beta chains derived from one specimen sequenced in a study of T cells after yellow fever vaccination. MiXCR, applied by TCRdb to the 5' RACE reads, yields one record per CDR3 protein. Here the sample spans around 530,000 distinct CDR3 sequences, about 15% being singletons. This specimen consisted of PBMCs, obtained about 5 days after the first yellow fever vaccination. All receptors come from a man aged 18 to 29 who received the YFV17D yellow fever vaccine.

This clonotype was counted at least ten times. The V gene is TRBV7-3, the J gene TRBJ2-1; TRBD2 matches 10 bases. The V and J ends lost 1 base and 3 bases, in that order; junction bases with no gene match: 12. The CDR3 runs to 19 residues. Germline assignment: CDR1 SGHTA and CDR2 FQGTGA. As DNA, the CDR3 is TGTGCCAGCAGCTTAATTCCTAGCGGGGGCCTGGGGGACTACAATGAGCAGTTCTTC. As protein: CASSLIPSGGLGDYNEQFF.

This clonotype was counted a few times. V gene TRBV4-1 combines with J gene TRBJ2-7, with D possibly matching TRBD2 (6 bases). The CDR3 is made up of 15 amino acids. The V gene's germline CDR1 is MGHRA and CDR2 YSYEKL. V shed 4 bases and J shed 1 base, with 14 bases lying between them. The CDR3 DNA reads as TGCGCCAGCAGCCCTCTTTGGCGGGGATCCTACGAGCAGTACTTC. As protein: CASSPLWRGSYEQYF.

This clonotype has ten or more counts. The chain couples TRBV6-1 to TRBJ2-2; 7 bases align to TRBD1. The trim removed 6 bases at V and 3 bases at J, leaving 4 bases unmatched. Germline V CDR1 and CDR2: MNHNS, SASEGT. The CDR3 loop spans 14 amino acids. The CDR3, as DNA: TGTGCCAGCAGCGGGACAGCCTACACCGGGGAGCTGTTTTTT. Protein: CASSGTAYTGELFF.

This clonotype was found a few times. The CDR3 protein is CSASRQGGSTEAFF. Here the CDR3 DNA reads TGCAGTGCTAGTAGACAGGGGGGTAGCACTGAAGCTTTCTTT. The chain couples TRBV20-1 to TRBJ1-1; 9 bases fit TRBD1. The CDR3 has 14 residues. Trimming at V came to 3 bases and at J to 4 bases, leaving 6 bases not matched to a gene. Germline CDR1 reads DFQATT; CDR2 reads SNEGSKA (reference sequence).

This sequence joins TRBV9 and TRBJ2-7; maybe TRBD1 (6 bases). The CDR3 runs 14 residues. Germline V gives CDR1 SGDLS, CDR2 YYNGEE. Deletions cut 4 bases from V and 6 bases from J, with 17 bases between. The CDR3 DNA sequence: TGTGCCAGCAGCCCCCGGACAGCTCTTGGCGAGCAGTACTTC. Protein sequence: CASSPRTALGEQYF.

The chain is built from TRBV7-2 and TRBJ1-1; D gene uncertain. V gave up 1 base and J gave up 6 bases, with 6 bases separating them. The CDR3 totals 12 residues. Germline CDR1 and CDR2: SGHTA and FQGNSA. The CDR3 bases are TGTGCCAGCAGCTTAGGGGTCCCTGAAGCTTTCTTT. This codes for CASSLGVPEAFF.

V is TRBV5-8 and J is TRBJ2-2; TRBD2 aligns across 9 bases. In germline, CDR1 is SGHTS, CDR2 YDEGEE. The CDR3 is 17 amino acids. V gave up 3 bases and J gave up 2 bases; unmatched junction bases: 8. The CDR3 DNA reads TGTGCCAGCAGCTCTGGCAGCGGGGGGATTAACACCGGGGAGCTGTTTTTT. Amino acids: CASSSGSGGINTGELFF.

This clonotype turned up a few times. The chain uses TRBV10-3 and TRBJ2-2; D might be TRBD2 (6 bases). The germline CDR1 and CDR2 sequences are ENHRY and SYGVKD. The ends were cut back, 4 bases at V and 6 bases at J, with 15 bases in the middle. This CDR3 region has 15 residues. The CDR3 reads CAISGASPGAGELFF. The DNA of the CDR3 is TGTGCCATCAGTGGGGCATCCCCGGGGGCCGGGGAGCTGTTTTTT.

V is TRBV6-1 and J is TRBJ1-5, with 7 positions matching TRBD1. Germline-derived CDR1 and CDR2 are MNHNS and SASEGT. This CDR3 comprises 16 residues. The J segment lost 9 bases and the V segment lost 6 bases, leaving 17 bases of the junction unmatched. CDR3 loop: CASRPRTGTETWPQHF. The DNA for the CDR3 is TGTGCCAGCAGGCCCAGGACCGGGACAGAAACATGGCCCCAGCATTTT.

This chain connects TRBV4-3 to TRBJ2-3; possible D gene TRBD1, 5 bases. V was trimmed by 1 base and J by 4 bases, leaving 18 bases between them. Germline V gene lookup returns CDR1 LGHNA and CDR2 YSLEER. This CDR3 has 17 residues. For the CDR3, the DNA is TGCGCCAGCAGCCAAGTGGGGCAGATGTCAGTATCAGATACGCAGTATTTT. It translates to CASSQVGQMSVSDTQYF.

This clonotype has more than one count but fewer than ten. The chain is built from TRBV21-1 and TRBJ1-5; no DNA check was done on the table's D call, TRBD1. TRBV21-1 is recorded as a pseudogene. The length of the CDR3 is 19 residues. The CDR3 is CASGPRRDRSSGTNQPQHF. In nucleotides, the CDR3 is TGTGCCAGCGGTCCACGCCGGGACAGATCTTCAGGGACCAATCAGCCCCAGCATTTT.

The V call is TRBV7-9, the J call TRBJ2-3; TRBD1 aligns across 7 bases. Germline lookup yields CDR1 SEHNR and CDR2 FQNEAQ (reference sequence). The ends lost 5 bases at V and 5 bases at J; junction bases unmatched: 4. The CDR3 is made up of 13 amino acids. CDR3 nucleotide sequence: TGTGCCAGCAGCCTCAGGGGGAGAGATACGCAGTATTTT. Translating it yields CASSLRGRDTQYF.

This clonotype has a handful of counts. This chain uses TRBV27 with TRBJ1-1; TRBD1 is a possible D gene (5 bases). The ends were cut back, 8 bases at V and 5 bases at J, with 9 bases in the middle. Per germline, CDR1 MNHEY and CDR2 SMNVEV (reference sequence). This CDR3 region has 11 residues. The CDR3 loop is CASRRGTEAFF. CDR3 coding DNA: TGTGCCAGCCGCCGGGGGACTGAAGCTTTCTTT.

The chain combines TRBV6-5 with TRBJ1-5; D gene unclear. Germline V gene data show CDR1 as MNHEY and CDR2 as SVGAGI. The CDR3 totals 13 residues. The V and J ends lost 0 bases and 6 bases respectively, with 6 bases between them. DNA of the CDR3: TGTGCCAGCAGTTACTCGGTGGGTCAGCCCCAGCATTTT. It specifies CASSYSVGQPQHF.

V usage is TRBV13 and J usage is TRBJ2-1; 14 bases are shared with TRBD2. The trim removed 5 bases at V and 6 bases at J, leaving 12 bases unmatched. Germline V CDR1 and CDR2: PRHDT, FYEKMQ (reference sequence). The CDR3 is 18 amino acids. CDR3 bases: TGTGCCAGCAGCGCCAACCGACTAGCGGGGGGGCTAGGCAATGAGCAGTTCTTC. Its protein is CASSANRLAGGLGNEQFF.

For the CDR3, the DNA is TGTGCCAGCAGTTTCCTATCAGGACGTGCTTCCTATGGCTACACCTTC. Amino acids: CASSFLSGRASYGYTF. The rearrangement links TRBV12-3 or TRBV12-4 to TRBJ1-2; D is unclear. V shed 3 bases and J shed 4 bases, with 18 bases lying between them. The CDR3 spans 16 residues.

This clonotype was counted many times. The CDR3 DNA is TGCGCCAGCAGCTTGAGTGCTAGCGGGAGGTTAGGTACGCAGTATTTT. Encoded protein: CASSLSASGRLGTQYF. The chain carries TRBV5-1 and TRBJ2-3, with 11 bases that match TRBD2. The CDR3 length is 16 residues. V shed 1 base and J 8 bases; nucleotides not matched to a gene: 9. Germline CDR1 and CDR2: SGHRS and YFSETQ.

The chain combines TRBV12-3 or TRBV12-4 with TRBJ1-1; tentatively, D is TRBD1 (6 bases). The CDR3 is 13 residues long. V was cut by 7 bases and J by 8 bases, with 17 bases left in between. CDR3 nucleotides: TGTGCCAGCACCCCGGGGGCGGACTTCGAAGCTTTCTTT. Translation: CASTPGADFEAFF.

This rearrangement joins TRBV12-3 or TRBV12-4 to TRBJ2-2; 11 nucleotides align to TRBD1. Germline trimming cut 7 bases from V and 3 bases from J; bases unmatched to any gene: 4. CDR3 length: 15 residues. CDR3 region: CASIPGQGDTGELFF. The CDR3 nucleotides are TGTGCCAGCATCCCGGGACAGGGGGACACCGGGGAGCTGTTTTTT.

The chain has TRBV7-9 and TRBJ1-5; D gene uncertain. The germline gives CDR1 SEHNR, CDR2 FQNEAQ (reference sequence). The CDR3 spans 14 residues. V dropped 1 base and J dropped 6 bases, with 10 bases sitting between them. The DNA of the CDR3 is TGTGCCAGCAGCTTAGGCGGGGTCACTCAGCCCCAGCATTTT. Protein sequence: CASSLGGVTQPQHF.

This clonotype was recorded at least ten times. The chain employs TRBV29-1 and TRBJ2-3; the match to TRBD2 covers 10 bases. CDR1 SQVTM and CDR2 ANQGSEA come from the germline V gene. The CDR3 contains 14 residues. V was pared by 0 bases and J by 9 bases, with 6 bases of the junction left unmatched. The CDR3 is CSVEDYLAGATQYF. CDR3 bases: TGCAGCGTTGAAGATTATCTAGCGGGGGCAACGCAGTATTTT.

This clonotype was detected a few times. The gene calls are TRBV12-3 or TRBV12-4 and TRBJ2-1; TRBD2 is a possible D gene (5 bases). V gave up 4 bases and J gave up 7 bases, with 23 bases separating them. CDR3 size: 17 residues. The CDR3 spells CASSSPGGAFLLNEQFF. CDR3 DNA sequence: TGTGCCAGCAGTTCACCCGGAGGAGCGTTTTTGTTGAATGAGCAGTTCTTC.

This clonotype was counted only a few times. The chain uses TRBV27 and TRBJ2-3; D is perhaps TRBD1 (6 bases). Germline V CDR1 and CDR2: MNHEY, SMNVEV (reference sequence). Between the trimmed V and J ends, which lost 4 bases and 1 base, there was a span of 18 bases. This CDR3 is built from 17 residues. The CDR3 region has the DNA TGTGCCAGCAGTTCACCGGGACAAGGGTGGGGCACAGATACGCAGTATTTT. Its protein is CASSSPGQGWGTDTQYF.

This clonotype was detected only once. V is TRBV24-1 and J is TRBJ2-3; TRBD1 aligns across 9 bases. Trimming removed 7 bases from V and 6 bases from J; junction bases left unmatched: 4. There are 13 residues in the CDR3. Germline CDR1 reads KGHDR; CDR2 reads SFDVKD. In DNA form, the CDR3 reads TGTGCCACCAGGGGACAGGGAAGGGATACGCAGTATTTT. Protein sequence: CATRGQGRDTQYF.

In this sample, this clonotype turned up a few times. The chain has TRBV7-2 and TRBJ2-3, with a weak D call TRBD1 (5 bases). Per germline, CDR1 SGHTA and CDR2 FQGNSA. This CDR3 region has 14 residues. The ends were cut back, 2 bases at V and 4 bases at J, with 10 bases in the middle. CDR3: CASSLSRGPDTQYF. The CDR3 DNA reads TGTGCCAGCAGCTTATCTAGGGGCCCAGATACGCAGTATTTT.

This sequence joins TRBV11-2 and TRBJ2-2; TRBD1 might be the D (7 bases). The CDR3 has 13 residues. Germline V CDR1 and CDR2: SGHAT, FQNNGV. V shed 8 bases and J shed 6 bases, with 13 bases lying between them. CDR3 sequence reads: CASRPRGAGELFF. CDR3 coding DNA: TGTGCCAGCCGACCCAGGGGGGCCGGGGAGCTGTTTTTT.

The chain employs TRBV5-6 and TRBJ2-3; TRBD1 might be the D (6 bases). V was cut by 4 bases and J by 2 bases, with 17 bases left in between. The CDR3 runs 16 residues. Germline CDR1 is SGHDT and CDR2 is YYEEEE. CDR3 amino acids: CASSPSGDRYTDTQYF. In DNA, the CDR3 is TGTGCCAGCAGCCCCTCAGGCGACAGGTACACAGATACGCAGTATTTT. Full variable domain (outside the CDR3, taken from reference TRBV5-6 and TRBJ2-3): DAGVTQSPTHLIKTRGQQVTLRCSPKSGHDTVSWYQQALGQGPQFIFQYYEEEERQRGNFPDRFSGHQFPNYSSELNVNALLLGDSALYLCASSPSGDRYTDTQYFGPGTRLTVL.